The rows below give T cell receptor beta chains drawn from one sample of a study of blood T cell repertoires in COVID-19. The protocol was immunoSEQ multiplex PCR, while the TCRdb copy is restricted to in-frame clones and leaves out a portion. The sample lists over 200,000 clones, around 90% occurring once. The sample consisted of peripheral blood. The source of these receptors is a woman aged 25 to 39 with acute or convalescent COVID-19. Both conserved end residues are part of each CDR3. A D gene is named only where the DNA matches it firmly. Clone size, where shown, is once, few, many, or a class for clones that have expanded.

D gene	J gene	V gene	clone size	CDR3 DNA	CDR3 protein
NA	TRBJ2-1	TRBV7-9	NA	TGTGCCAGCAGCCCCGTGGGGAGCTCCTACAATGAGCAGTTCTTC	CASSPVGSSYNEQFF
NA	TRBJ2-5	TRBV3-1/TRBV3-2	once	TGTGCCAGCAGCCAAGACGGTGGGAGAGAGACCCAGTACTTC	CASSQDGGRETQYF
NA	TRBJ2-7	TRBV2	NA	TGTGCCAGCACCCCCCGGAGGTTCTACGAGCAGTACTTC	CASTPRRFYEQYF
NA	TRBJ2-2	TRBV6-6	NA	TGTGCCAGCAGTGCGCTCGCCGGGGAGCTGTTTTTT	CASSALAGELFF
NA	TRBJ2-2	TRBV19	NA	TGTGCCAGTAGTATCCAGACAGTTGCCGGGGAGCTGTTTTTT	CASSIQTVAGELFF
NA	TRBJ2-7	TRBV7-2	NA	TGTGCCAGCAGCCACATCCAGCGGCGGTCCTACGAGCAGTACTTC	CASSHIQRRSYEQYF
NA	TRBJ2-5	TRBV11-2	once	TGTGCCAGCAAGAAGGGGGAGACCCAGTACTTC	CASKKGETQYF
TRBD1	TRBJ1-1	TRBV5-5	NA	TGTGCCAGCAGCTCGACAGGGATGAACACTGAAGCTTTCTTT	CASSSTGMNTEAFF
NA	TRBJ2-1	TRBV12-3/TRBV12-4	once	TGTGCCAGCAGTTTAGGACAGGGGAGGGGGTTCTTC	CASSLGQGRGFF
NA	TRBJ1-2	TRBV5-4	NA	TGTGCCAGCAGCTTGGAGGTGGGGCCCTATGGCTACACCTTC	CASSLEVGPYGYTF
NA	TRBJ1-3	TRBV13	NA	TGTGCCAGCAGCTTGGCGACAGGTACTGGAAACACCATATATTTT	CASSLATGTGNTIYF
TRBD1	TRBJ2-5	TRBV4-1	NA	TGCGCCAGCAGCCCCTCAGGGGGAGAGACCCAGTACTTC	CASSPSGGETQYF
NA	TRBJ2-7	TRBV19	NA	TGTGCCAGTAGTAAGGGCCAGGGGCCCTACGAGCAGTACTTC	CASSKGQGPYEQYF
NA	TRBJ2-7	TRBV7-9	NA	TGTGCCAGCAGCCCAAGCTTCTTTGAGCAGTACTTC	CASSPSFFEQYF
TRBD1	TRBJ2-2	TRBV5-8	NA	TGTGCCAGCGGCACCGGGACAGGGTTATCCGGGGAGCTGTTTTTT	CASGTGTGLSGELFF
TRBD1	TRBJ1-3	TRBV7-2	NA	TGTGCCAGCAGCTTTTCGGGACAGAATGGAAACACCATATATTTT	CASSFSGQNGNTIYF
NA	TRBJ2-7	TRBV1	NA	TGCACCAGCAGCCAATCGCCGGGACTAGCGGGAGACGAGCAGTACTTC	CTSSQSPGLAGDEQYF
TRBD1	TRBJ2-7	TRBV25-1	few	TGTGCCAGCAGGCCGGGACAGTCCTACGAGCAGTACTTC	CASRPGQSYEQYF
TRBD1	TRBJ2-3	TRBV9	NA	TGTGCCAGCAGCGATACGTTAGGACAGGGGCTTAGCACAGATACGCAGTATTTT	CASSDTLGQGLSTDTQYF
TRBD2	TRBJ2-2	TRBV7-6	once	TGTGCCAGCAGTATCCTAGCGGGAGGACCGTCCGGGGAGCTGTTTTTT	CASSILAGGPSGELFF
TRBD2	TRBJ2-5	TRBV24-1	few	TGTGCCACCAGTGATTTGCAAGGGACTAGCGGGAGTGTCGAGACCCAGTACTTC	CATSDLQGTSGSVETQYF
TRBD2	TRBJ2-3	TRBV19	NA	TGTGCCAGTAGCACGATGGGCGGGAGTACGCAGTATTTT	CASSTMGGSTQYF
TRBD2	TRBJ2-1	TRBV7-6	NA	TGTGCCAGCAGCTTAGAGGCGGGAGGAGTCTACAATGAGCAGTTCTTC	CASSLEAGGVYNEQFF
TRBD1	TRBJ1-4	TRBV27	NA	TGTGCCAGCAGTTGGGACAGTGGGCAAGAACTGTTTTTT	CASSWDSGQELFF
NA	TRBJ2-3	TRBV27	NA	TGTGCCAGCAGTTTGATCTACACAGATACGCAGTATTTT	CASSLIYTDTQYF
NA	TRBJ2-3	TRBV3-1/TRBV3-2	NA	TGTGCCAGCAGCCGAGGTTGGGAGACGGGTTGGGATACGCAGTATTTT	CASSRGWETGWDTQYF
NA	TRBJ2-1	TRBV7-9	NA	TGTGCCAGCAGATCAGACTCTTCACCTTCCTACAATGAGCAGTTCTTC	CASRSDSSPSYNEQFF
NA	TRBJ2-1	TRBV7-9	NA	TGTGCCAGCAGCCCCGGGACACCCGACGAGGGAGTTCGGTACAATGAGCAGTTCTTC	CASSPGTPDEGVRYNEQFF